Listed here is a single TCR beta chain. Per germline, CDR1 SEHNR and CDR2 FQNEAQ (reference sequence). The CDR3 sequence is 15 residues long. Trimming removed 7 bases from V and 3 bases from J, with 19 bases in between. Use of 60 Vbeta and 13 Jbeta primers characterized the PCR. Profiled with immunoSEQ multiplex PCR; TCRdb holds only in-frame clones, not every one. The table lists about 160,000 clones, about 80% of them singletons. This entry is derived from a study of cytomegalovirus exposure and HLA in healthy donors. Material for sequencing was PBMCs. The TCR was taken from a woman between 50 and 59 years old in good health and CMV-seronegative. This chain links TRBV7-9 with TRBJ2-7; D is ambiguous. CDR3 nucleotide sequence: TGTGCCAGCACACACGTAACCGGCGGCGGCTACGAGCAGTACTTC. The encoded protein is CASTHVTGGGYEQYF.